A selection of T cell receptor beta chains follows, all from one sample in a study of T cell responses to AZD1222 COVID-19 vaccine. Assay used: immunoSEQ multiplex PCR; TCRdb lists only in-frame clones, some missing. The table has 95,000 to 150,000 clones, 65% to 90% seen once; the top ten hold about 7.4%. Sequenced here: peripheral blood, sampled on day 0 of AZD1222 vaccination. The receptors were gathered from an adult in good health. Each CDR3 is given with its conserved first and last residue. Each record gives: V gene, J gene, D gene, clone size, CDR3 protein, CDR3 DNA. A D gene is named only where the DNA matches it firmly. Clone size, where shown, is once, few, many, or a class for clones that have expanded.

>TRBV3-1/TRBV3-2|TRBJ2-5|TRBD2|-
CASSSRFGAGETQYF
TGTGCCAGCAGCTCCCGGTTCGGAGCGGGGGAGACCCAGTACTTC
>TRBV2|TRBJ1-1|TRBD1|-
CASSDDRVVKAFF
TGTGCCAGCAGTGATGACAGGGTGGTGAAAGCTTTCTTT
>TRBV4-1|TRBJ1-6|-|few
CASSQDTRGTLPNSPLHF
TGCGCCAGCAGCCAAGATACTAGGGGGACCCTTCCCAATTCACCCCTCCACTTT
>TRBV3-1/TRBV3-2|TRBJ1-2|-|-
CASSQRHTNYGYTF
TGTGCCAGCAGCCAGAGACACACCAACTATGGCTACACCTTC
>TRBV14|TRBJ2-3|-|-
CASSRDRGAGTDTQYF
TGTGCCAGCAGCCGGGACCGGGGGGCTGGGACAGATACGCAGTATTTT
>TRBV19|TRBJ2-1|-|-
CASRGGAGANEQFF
TGTGCCAGTAGGGGAGGGGCAGGGGCCAATGAGCAGTTCTTC
>TRBV30|TRBJ1-3|-|-
CAWSRTLGNTIYF
TGTGCCTGGAGTCGGACTCTAGGAAACACCATATATTTT
>TRBV6-1|TRBJ2-5|-|-
CASSEALGVQETQYF
TGTGCCAGCAGTGAAGCGTTGGGAGTTCAAGAGACCCAGTACTTC
>TRBV7-7|TRBJ2-5|-|-
CASSAQSQETQYF
TGTGCCAGCAGCGCACAGAGCCAAGAGACCCAGTACTTC
>TRBV18|TRBJ1-5|-|-
CASSPNSNQPQHF
TGTGCCAGCTCACCCAATAGCAATCAGCCCCAGCATTTT
>TRBV7-2|TRBJ1-2|-|-
CASSINYGYTF
TGTGCCAGCAGCATTAACTATGGCTACACCTTC
>TRBV7-9|TRBJ2-2|-|-
CASSLGGTSTGELFF
TGTGCCAGCAGCTTAGGGGGGACGAGCACCGGGGAGCTGTTTTTT
>TRBV15|TRBJ1-3|-|-
CATSPGNIISNTIYF
TGTGCCACCAGCCCCGGAAACATCATCTCAAACACCATATATTTT
>TRBV7-8|TRBJ2-3|-|-
CASSRRRGLTDTQYF
TGTGCCAGCAGCCGAAGAAGGGGGTTGACAGATACGCAGTATTTT
>TRBV25-1|TRBJ1-5|-|-
CASSESTGYQPQHF
TGTGCCAGCAGTGAAAGTACGGGGTATCAGCCCCAGCATTTT
>TRBV10-3|TRBJ2-3|-|once
CASRTLDTDTQYF
TGTGCCAGCCGGACTTTAGACACAGATACGCAGTATTTT
>TRBV28|TRBJ2-1|-|few
CASSPRGQPQGNEQFF
TGTGCCAGCAGTCCCCGGGGGCAGCCCCAAGGCAATGAGCAGTTCTTC
>TRBV6-1|TRBJ2-7|-|-
CASSDLPPSADPSYEQYF
TGTGCCAGCAGTGATTTGCCTCCTTCTGCGGACCCCTCCTACGAGCAGTACTTC
>TRBV7-9|TRBJ1-4|TRBD1|few
CASSSGQDRGPATNEKLFF
TGTGCCAGCAGTTCGGGACAGGACAGGGGCCCTGCAACTAATGAAAAACTGTTTTTT
>TRBV28|TRBJ2-7|TRBD1|-
CASSITGTGATLYEQYF
TGTGCCAGCAGTATTACCGGGACAGGGGCCACCCTCTACGAGCAGTACTTC
>TRBV9|TRBJ2-5|-|-
CASSTHGGAWETQYF
TGTGCCAGCAGCACTCACGGGGGCGCCTGGGAGACCCAGTACTTC
>TRBV19|TRBJ1-1|TRBD1|-
CASGQGRDTEAFF
TGTGCCAGTGGACAGGGGAGAGACACTGAAGCTTTCTTT
>TRBV3-1/TRBV3-2|TRBJ1-1|-|many
CASSPGRGLNTEAFF
TGTGCCAGCAGCCCCGGGAGGGGCCTGAACACTGAAGCTTTCTTT
>TRBV4-1|TRBJ2-1|-|-
CASSQSPSSYNEQFF
TGCGCCAGCAGCCAGTCTCCAAGTTCCTACAATGAGCAGTTCTTC
>TRBV9|TRBJ2-5|-|-
CASSVGRAQETQYF
TGTGCCAGCAGCGTAGGAAGGGCCCAAGAGACCCAGTACTTC
>TRBV19|TRBJ1-5|TRBD1|-
CASSISGGLFQPQHF
TGTGCCAGTAGTATCTCAGGGGGTCTTTTTCAGCCCCAGCATTTT
>TRBV19|TRBJ2-7|TRBD1|-
CASSITPGTGVGEQYF
TGTGCCAGTAGTATAACGCCAGGGACAGGGGTTGGCGAGCAGTACTTC
>TRBV12-5|TRBJ2-3|-|-
CASGSNTDTQYF
TGTGCTAGTGGTTCAAACACAGATACGCAGTATTTT
>TRBV19|TRBJ1-6|-|-
CASSMVGGTNNSPLHF
TGTGCCAGTAGTATGGTTGGGGGGACCAATAATTCACCCCTCCACTTT
>TRBV28|TRBJ1-6|TRBD1|-
CASSRDRDSPLHF
TGTGCCAGCAGTCGGGACAGGGATTCACCCCTCCACTTT
>TRBV19|TRBJ1-4|TRBD1|-
CASRGQGWEKLFF
TGTGCCAGTAGAGGACAGGGTTGGGAAAAACTGTTTTTT
>TRBV12-3/TRBV12-4|TRBJ1-2|-|-
CASSFSDGYTF
TGTGCCAGCAGTTTCTCAGATGGCTACACCTTC
>TRBV4-3|TRBJ2-2|-|-
CASSQDPGTGELFF
TGCGCCAGCAGCCAAGATCCGGGCACCGGGGAGCTGTTTTTT
>TRBV28|TRBJ2-5|-|-
CASSSGGSEGTQYF
TGTGCCAGCAGCTCTGGGGGGTCGGAGGGGACCCAGTACTTC
>TRBV28|TRBJ1-5|-|-
CASSFEVINQPQHF
TGTGCCAGCAGTTTCGAAGTAATCAATCAGCCCCAGCATTTT
>TRBV6-5|TRBJ1-3|-|-
CASHSVSDTIYF
TGTGCCAGCCATTCCGTCTCGGACACCATATATTTT
>TRBV3-1/TRBV3-2|TRBJ2-2|TRBD1|-
CASISDRGRVGELFF
TGTGCCAGCATCTCGGACAGGGGGCGCGTCGGGGAGCTGTTTTTT
>TRBV4-3|TRBJ2-1|-|few
CASSQENRDNEQFF
TGCGCCAGCAGCCAAGAAAACAGGGACAATGAGCAGTTCTTC